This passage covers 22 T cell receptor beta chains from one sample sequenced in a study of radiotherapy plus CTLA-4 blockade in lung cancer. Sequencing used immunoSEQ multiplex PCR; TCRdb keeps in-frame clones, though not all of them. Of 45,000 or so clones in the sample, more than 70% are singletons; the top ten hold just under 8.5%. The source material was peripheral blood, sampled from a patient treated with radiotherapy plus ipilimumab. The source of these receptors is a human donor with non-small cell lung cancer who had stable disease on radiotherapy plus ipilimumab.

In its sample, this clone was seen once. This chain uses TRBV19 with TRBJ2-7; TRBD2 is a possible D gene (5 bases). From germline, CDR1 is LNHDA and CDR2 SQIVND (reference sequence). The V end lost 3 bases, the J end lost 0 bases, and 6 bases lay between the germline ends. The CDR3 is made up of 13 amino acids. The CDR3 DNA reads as TGTGCCAGTAGTATCGGACTCTCCTACGAGCAGTACGTC. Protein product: CASSIGLSYEQYV.

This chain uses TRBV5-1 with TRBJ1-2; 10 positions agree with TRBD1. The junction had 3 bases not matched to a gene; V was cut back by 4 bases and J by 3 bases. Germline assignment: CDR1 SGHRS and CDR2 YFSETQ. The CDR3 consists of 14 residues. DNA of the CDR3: TGCGCCAGCAGCCCAGGACAGGGGGACTATGGCTACACCTTC. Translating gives CASSPGQGDYGYTF.

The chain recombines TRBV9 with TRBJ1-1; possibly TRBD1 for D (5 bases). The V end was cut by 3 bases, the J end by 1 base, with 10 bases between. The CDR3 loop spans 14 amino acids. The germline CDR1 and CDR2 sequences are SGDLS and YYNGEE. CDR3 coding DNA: TGTGCCAGCAGCGCCGGACATACGAACACTGAAGCTTTCTTT. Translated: CASSAGHTNTEAFF.

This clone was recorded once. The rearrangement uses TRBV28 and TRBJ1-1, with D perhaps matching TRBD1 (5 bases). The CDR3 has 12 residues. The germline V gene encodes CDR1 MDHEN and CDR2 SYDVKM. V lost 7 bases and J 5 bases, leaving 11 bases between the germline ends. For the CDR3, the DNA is TGTGCCAGCATCGGGACCCTTACTGAAGCTTTCTTT. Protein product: CASIGTLTEAFF.

The CDR3 loop reads CASSFGQNYEQYV. CDR3 nucleotide sequence: TGTGCCAGCAGTTTTGGACAGAACTACGAGCAGTACGTC. J is TRBJ2-7 and V is TRBV5-6; D possibly corresponds to TRBD1 (6 bases). The germline V gene has CDR1 SGHDT and CDR2 YYEEEE. The V end lost 5 bases, the J end lost 3 bases, and 12 bases lay between the germline ends. This CDR3 is built from 13 residues.

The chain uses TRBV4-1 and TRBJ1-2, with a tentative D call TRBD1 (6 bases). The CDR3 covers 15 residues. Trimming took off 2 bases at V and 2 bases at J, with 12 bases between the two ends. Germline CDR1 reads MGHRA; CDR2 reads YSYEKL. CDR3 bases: TGCGCCAGCAGCCAATGGGACACACCAAACTATGGCTACACCTTC. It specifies CASSQWDTPNYGYTF.

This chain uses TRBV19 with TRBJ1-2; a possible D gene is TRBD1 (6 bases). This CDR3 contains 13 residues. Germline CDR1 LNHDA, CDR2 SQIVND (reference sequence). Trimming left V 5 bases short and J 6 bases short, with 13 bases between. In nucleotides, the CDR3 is TGTGCCAGTAGTTCGATACAGGGAGATGGCTACACCTTC. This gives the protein CASSSIQGDGYTF.

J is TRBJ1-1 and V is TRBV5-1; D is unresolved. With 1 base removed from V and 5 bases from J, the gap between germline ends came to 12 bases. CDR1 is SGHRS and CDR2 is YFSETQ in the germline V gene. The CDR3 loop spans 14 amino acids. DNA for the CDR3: TGCGCCAGCAGCTTGTTCGGGCTTGGGACTGAAGCTTTCTTT. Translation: CASSLFGLGTEAFF.

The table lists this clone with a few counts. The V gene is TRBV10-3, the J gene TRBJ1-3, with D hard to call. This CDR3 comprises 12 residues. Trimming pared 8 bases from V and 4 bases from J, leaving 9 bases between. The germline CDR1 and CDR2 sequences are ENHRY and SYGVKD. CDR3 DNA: TGTGCCATCGGCGATCAAGGAAACACCATATATTTT. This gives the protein CAIGDQGNTIYF.

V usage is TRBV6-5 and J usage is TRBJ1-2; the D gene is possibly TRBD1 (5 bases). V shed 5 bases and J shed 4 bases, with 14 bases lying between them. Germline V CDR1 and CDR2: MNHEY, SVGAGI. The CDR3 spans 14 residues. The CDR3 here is CASSPQGASYGYTF. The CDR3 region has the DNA TGTGCCAGCAGTCCCCAGGGCGCGAGCTATGGCTACACCTTC.

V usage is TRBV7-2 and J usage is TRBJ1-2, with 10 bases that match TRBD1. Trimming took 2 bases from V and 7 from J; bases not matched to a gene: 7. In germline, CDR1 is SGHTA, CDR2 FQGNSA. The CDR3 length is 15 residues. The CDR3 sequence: CASSLTLTGGFGYTF. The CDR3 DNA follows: TGTGCCAGCAGCTTAACCCTGACAGGGGGCTTTGGCTACACCTTC.

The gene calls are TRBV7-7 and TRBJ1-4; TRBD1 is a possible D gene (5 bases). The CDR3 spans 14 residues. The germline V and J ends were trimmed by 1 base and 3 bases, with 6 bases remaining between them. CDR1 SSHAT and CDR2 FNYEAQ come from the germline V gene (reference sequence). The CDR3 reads CASSLGGANEKLFF. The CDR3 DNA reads TGTGCCAGCAGCTTAGGGGGGGCTAATGAAAAACTGTTTTTT. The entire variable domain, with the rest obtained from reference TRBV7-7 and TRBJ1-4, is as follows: GAGVSQSPRYKVTKRGQDVTLRCDPISSHATLYWYQQALGQGPEFLTYFNYEAQPDKSGLPSDRFSAERPEGSISTLTIQRTEQRDSAMYRCASSLGGANEKLFFGSGTQLSVL.

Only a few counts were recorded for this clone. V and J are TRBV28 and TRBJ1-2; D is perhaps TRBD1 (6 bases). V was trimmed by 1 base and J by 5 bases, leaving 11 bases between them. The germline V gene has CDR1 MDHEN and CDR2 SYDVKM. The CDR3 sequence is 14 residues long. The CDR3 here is CASSLLGGGYGYTF. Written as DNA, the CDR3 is TGTGCCAGCAGTTTATTAGGGGGGGGTTATGGCTACACCTTC.

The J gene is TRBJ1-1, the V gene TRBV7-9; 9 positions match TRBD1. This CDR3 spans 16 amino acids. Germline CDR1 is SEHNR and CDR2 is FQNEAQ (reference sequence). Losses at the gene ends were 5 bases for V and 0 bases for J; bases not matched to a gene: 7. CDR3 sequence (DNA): TGTGCCAGCAGCCCTCTTTGGACAGGGGTGAACACTGAAGCTTTCTTT. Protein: CASSPLWTGVNTEAFF.

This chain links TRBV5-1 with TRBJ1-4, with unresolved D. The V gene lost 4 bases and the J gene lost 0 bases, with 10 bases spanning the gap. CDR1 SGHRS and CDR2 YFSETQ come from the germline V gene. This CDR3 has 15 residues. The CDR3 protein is CASSPNTATNEKLFF. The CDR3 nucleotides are TGCGCCAGCAGCCCAAACACTGCAACTAATGAAAAACTGTTTTTT.

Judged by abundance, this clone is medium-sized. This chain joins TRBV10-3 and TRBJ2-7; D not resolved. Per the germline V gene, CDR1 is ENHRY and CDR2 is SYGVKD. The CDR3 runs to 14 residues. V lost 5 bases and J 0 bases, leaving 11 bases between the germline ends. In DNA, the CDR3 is TGTGCCATCAGTAGGCCGGCGAGCTCCTACGAGCAGTACTTC. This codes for CAISRPASSYEQYF.

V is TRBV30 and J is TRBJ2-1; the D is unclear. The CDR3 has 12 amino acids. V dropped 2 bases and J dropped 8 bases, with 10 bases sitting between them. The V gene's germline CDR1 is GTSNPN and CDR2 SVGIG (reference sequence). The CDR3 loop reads CAWSPLSHEQFF. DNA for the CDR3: TGTGCCTGGAGTCCGCTTAGCCATGAGCAGTTCTTC.

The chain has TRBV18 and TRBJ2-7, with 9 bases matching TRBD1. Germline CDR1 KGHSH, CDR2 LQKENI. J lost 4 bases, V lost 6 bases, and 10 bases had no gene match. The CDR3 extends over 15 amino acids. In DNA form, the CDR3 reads TGTGCCAGCTCGTATACAGGGGGCGCAAATTACGAGCAGTACTTC. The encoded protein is CASSYTGGANYEQYF.

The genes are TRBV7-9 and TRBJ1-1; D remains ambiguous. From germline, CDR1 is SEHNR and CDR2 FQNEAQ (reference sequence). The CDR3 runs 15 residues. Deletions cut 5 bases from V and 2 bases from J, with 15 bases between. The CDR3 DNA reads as TGTGCCAGCAGCAAGATCTCGGCAGAAAACACTGAAGCTTTCTTT. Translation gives CASSKISAENTEAFF.

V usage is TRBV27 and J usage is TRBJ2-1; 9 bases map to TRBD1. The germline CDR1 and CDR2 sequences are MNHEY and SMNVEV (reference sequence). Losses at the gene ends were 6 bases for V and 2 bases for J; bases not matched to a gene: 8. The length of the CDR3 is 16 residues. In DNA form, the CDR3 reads TGTGCCAGCAGCCTGGCCGGGACAGGGACCTACAATGAGCAGTTCTTC. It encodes CASSLAGTGTYNEQFF.

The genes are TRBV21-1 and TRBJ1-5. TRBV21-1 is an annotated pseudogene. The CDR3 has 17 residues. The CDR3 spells CASSKARVGTSGVPQHF. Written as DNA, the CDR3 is TGTGCCAGCAGCAAAGCGAGGGTCGGGACGTCTGGTGTGCCCCAGCATTTT.

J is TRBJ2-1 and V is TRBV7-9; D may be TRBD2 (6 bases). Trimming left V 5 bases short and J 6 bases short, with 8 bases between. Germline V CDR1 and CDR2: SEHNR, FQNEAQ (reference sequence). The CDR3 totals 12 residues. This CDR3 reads CASSPGGNEQFF. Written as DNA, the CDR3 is TGTGCCAGCAGCCCCGGGGGCAATGAGCAGTTCTTC.